The clone carrying this TCR beta chain was detected many times. What it binds is not known. Two-round multiplex PCR amplified TCR beta CDR3 from genomic DNA. Primers were specific to each TRBV and TRBJ gene in first-round PCR. TCRdb analysed the multiplex PCR reads with MiXCR anew, one entry per CDR3 protein. The data contain around 51,000 distinct CDR3 sequences, roughly 36% of them singletons. CDR1 is LGHNA and CDR2 is YSLEER in the germline V gene. V dropped 0 bases and J dropped 1 base, with 5 bases sitting between them. CDR3 length: 14 amino acids. No patient had prior chemotherapy, radiotherapy or other malignancies, and all were node-negative on CT and PET/CT. The data were obtained in a study of prognosis after radiotherapy for stage I lung cancer. The overall study: A biologically effective dose of at least 100 Gy came via 3-5 SBRT fractions. General study results and limits: Gene usage of TRBV and TRBJ reportedly differed between patients with and without metastases. Post-treatment Shannon entropy following stereotactic body radiation therapy was lower among patients who developed distant metastases.

V and J are TRBV4-3 and TRBJ2-3; D gene ambiguous. The sequencing used PBMCs, collected before or after stereotactic body radiation therapy (not recorded which). The source is a donor over 45 with non-small cell lung cancer. The CDR3 DNA reads as TGCGCCAGCAGCCAAGATCCTGGCACAGATACGCAGTATTTT. Protein: CASSQDPGTDTQYF.